Listed here are 10 T cell receptor beta chains from one sample, sequenced in a study of blood T cell repertoires in COVID-19. Data came from immunoSEQ multiplex PCR; TCRdb stores just in-frame clones and leaves some out. The sample consists of 120,000 or so clones, 60% to 85% of them appearing once. Sequenced: peripheral blood. The source is a human donor with acute or convalescent COVID-19. The donor label of this sample is uncertain.

This chain links TRBV5-1 with TRBJ2-3, with 7 positions matching TRBD1. CDR1 is SGHRS and CDR2 is YFSETQ in the germline V gene. This CDR3 comprises 16 residues. V was pared by 0 bases and J by 0 bases, with 4 bases of the junction left unmatched. CDR3 sequence: CASSLGVTGSTDTQYF. In DNA, the CDR3 is TGCGCCAGCAGCTTGGGGGTGACAGGGAGCACAGATACGCAGTATTTT.

The chain is built from TRBV30 and TRBJ1-3, with 7 bases matching TRBD1. The CDR3 covers 14 residues. The junction had 2 bases not matched to a gene; V was cut back by 3 bases and J by 0 bases. Germline lookup yields CDR1 GTSNPN and CDR2 SVGIG (reference sequence). CDR3 loop: CAWSRTGSGNTIYF. CDR3 nucleotides: TGTGCCTGGAGCCGGACAGGCTCTGGAAACACCATATATTTT. The variable domain in full, completed from reference TRBV30 and TRBJ1-3, reads SQTIHQWPATLVQPVGSPLSLECTVEGTSNPNLYWYRQAAGRGLQLLFYSVGIGQISSEVPQNLSASRPQDRQFILSSKKLLLSDSGFYLCAWSRTGSGNTIYFGEGSWLTVV.

This clone was recorded a few times. The chain recombines TRBV7-9 with TRBJ2-3; 7 nucleotides align to TRBD2. The CDR3 runs 14 residues. With 1 base clipped from V and 6 bases from J, the junction kept 4 bases outside the gene matches. Germline V gives CDR1 SEHNR, CDR2 FQNEAQ (reference sequence). CDR3 residues: CASSLGGGKDTQYF. CDR3 nucleotides: TGTGCCAGCAGCTTAGGGGGGGGAAAGGATACGCAGTATTTT.

This chain uses TRBV25-1 with TRBJ2-3; perhaps TRBD2 as D (6 bases). Germline V gives CDR1 MGHDK, CDR2 SYGVNS. Trimming removed 5 bases from V and 4 bases from J, with 25 bases in between. This CDR3 has 18 amino acids. Here the CDR3 reads CASSLEEGGIHGADTQYF. CDR3 bases: TGTGCCAGCAGTCTGGAGGAGGGAGGAATACATGGGGCAGATACGCAGTATTTT.

V usage is TRBV21-1 and J usage is TRBJ2-7; the DNA was not used to check the table's D call, TRBD2. TRBV21-1 is a pseudogene segment. The CDR3 contains 12 residues. CDR3 sequence (DNA): TGTGCCAGTAACTCGGGGATCTACGAGCAGTACGTC. Encoded protein: CASNSGIYEQYV.

V usage is TRBV18 and J usage is TRBJ1-3; TRBD1 might be the D (5 bases). The CDR3 extends over 14 amino acids. Germline loops: CDR1 KGHSH, CDR2 LQKENI. Between the trimmed V and J ends, which lost 0 bases and 8 bases, there was a span of 11 bases. As DNA, the CDR3 is TGTGCCAGCTCACCACCGACGGGGGTCGACACCATATATTTT. Its protein product is CASSPPTGVDTIYF.

J is TRBJ2-7 and V is TRBV5-4; TRBD1 matches 10 bases. Trimming at V came to 4 bases and at J to 5 bases, leaving 9 bases not matched to a gene. Germline assignment: CDR1 SGHNT and CDR2 YYREEE (reference sequence). The CDR3 contains 15 residues. CDR3 sequence: CASSPPRDRGHEQYF. The CDR3 DNA is TGTGCCAGCAGCCCACCCCGGGACAGGGGCCACGAGCAGTACTTC.

The chain is built from TRBV28 and TRBJ2-2; 15 nucleotides match TRBD2. Trimming at V came to 6 bases and at J to 8 bases, leaving 13 bases not matched to a gene. The CDR3 is made up of 18 amino acids. CDR1 is MDHEN and CDR2 is SYDVKM in the germline V gene. The chain's CDR3 is CASSQNTGLAGGLGELFF. CDR3 coding DNA: TGTGCCAGCAGCCAGAATACGGGACTAGCGGGGGGCTTGGGGGAGCTGTTTTTT.

The sample holds one count of this clone. The rearrangement links TRBV5-1 to TRBJ1-6; a weak D match, TRBD1 (6 bases). Per germline, CDR1 SGHRS and CDR2 YFSETQ. V was shortened by 1 base and J by 7 bases, with 9 bases between the two germline ends. This CDR3 contains 14 residues. DNA for the CDR3: TGCGCCAGCAGCTTGACAGGGTTGAATTCACCCCTCCACTTT. It specifies CASSLTGLNSPLHF.

This clone was seen only a few times. This rearrangement joins TRBV20-1 to TRBJ1-1; TRBD1 might be the D (5 bases). The V gene lost 6 bases and the J gene lost 0 bases, with 11 bases spanning the gap. The V gene's germline CDR1 is DFQATT and CDR2 SNEGSKA (reference sequence). The CDR3 sequence is 13 residues long. The CDR3 nucleotides are TGCAGTGCCAGTAGGACAATGAACACTGAAGCTTTCTTT. Protein sequence: CSASRTMNTEAFF.